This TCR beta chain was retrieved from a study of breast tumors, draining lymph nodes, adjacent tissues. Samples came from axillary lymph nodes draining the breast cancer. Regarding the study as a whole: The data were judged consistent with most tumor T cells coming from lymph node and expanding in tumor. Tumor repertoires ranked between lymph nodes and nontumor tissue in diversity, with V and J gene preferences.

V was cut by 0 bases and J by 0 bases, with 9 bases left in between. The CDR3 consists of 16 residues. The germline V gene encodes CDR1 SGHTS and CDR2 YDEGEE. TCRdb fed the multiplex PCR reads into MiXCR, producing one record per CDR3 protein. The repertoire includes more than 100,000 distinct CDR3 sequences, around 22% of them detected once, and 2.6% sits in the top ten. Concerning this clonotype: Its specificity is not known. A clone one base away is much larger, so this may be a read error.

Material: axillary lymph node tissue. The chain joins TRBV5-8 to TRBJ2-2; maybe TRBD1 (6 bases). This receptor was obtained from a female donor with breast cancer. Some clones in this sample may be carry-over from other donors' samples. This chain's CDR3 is CASSLEGETNTGELFF. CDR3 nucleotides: TGTGCCAGCAGCTTGGAGGGGGAGACGAACACCGGGGAGCTGTTTTTT. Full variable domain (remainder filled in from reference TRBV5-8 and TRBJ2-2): EAGVTQSPTHLIKTRGQQATLRCSPISGHTSVYWYQQALGLGLQFLLWYDEGEERNRGNFPPRFSGRQFPNYSSELNVNALELEDSALYLCASSLEGETNTGELFFGEGSRLTVL.